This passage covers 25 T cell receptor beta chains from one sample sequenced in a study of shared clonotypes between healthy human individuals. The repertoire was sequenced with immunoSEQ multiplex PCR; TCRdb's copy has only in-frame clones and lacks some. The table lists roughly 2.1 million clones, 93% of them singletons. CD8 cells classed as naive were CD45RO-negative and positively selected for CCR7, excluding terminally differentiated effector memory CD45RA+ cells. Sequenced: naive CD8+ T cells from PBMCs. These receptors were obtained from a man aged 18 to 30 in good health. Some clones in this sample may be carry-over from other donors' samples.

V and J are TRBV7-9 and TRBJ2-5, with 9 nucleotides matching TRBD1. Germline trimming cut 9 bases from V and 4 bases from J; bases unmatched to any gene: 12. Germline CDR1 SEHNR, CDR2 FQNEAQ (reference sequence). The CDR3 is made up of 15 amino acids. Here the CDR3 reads CASTPGQGAGETQYF. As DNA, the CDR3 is TGTGCCAGTACCCCGGGACAGGGTGCGGGAGAGACCCAGTACTTC.

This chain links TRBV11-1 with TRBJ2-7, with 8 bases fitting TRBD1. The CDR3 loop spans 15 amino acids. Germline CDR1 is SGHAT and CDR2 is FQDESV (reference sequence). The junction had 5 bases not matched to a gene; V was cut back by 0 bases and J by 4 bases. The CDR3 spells CASSLAGQGWYEQYF. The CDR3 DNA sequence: TGTGCCAGCAGCTTAGCTGGACAGGGTTGGTACGAGCAGTACTTC.

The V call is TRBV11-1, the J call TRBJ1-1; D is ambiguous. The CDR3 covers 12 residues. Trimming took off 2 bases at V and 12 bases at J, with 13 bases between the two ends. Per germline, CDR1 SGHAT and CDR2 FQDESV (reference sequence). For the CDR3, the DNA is TGTGCCAGCAGCTTACGCGGTTCTACGTCTTTCTTT. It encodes CASSLRGSTSFF.

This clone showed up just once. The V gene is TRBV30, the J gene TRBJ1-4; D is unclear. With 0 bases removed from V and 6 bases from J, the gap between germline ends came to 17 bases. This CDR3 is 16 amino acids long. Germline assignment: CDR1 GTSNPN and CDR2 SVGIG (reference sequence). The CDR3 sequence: CAWSVDLFQEYEKLFF. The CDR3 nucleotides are TGTGCCTGGAGTGTAGATCTTTTTCAGGAATATGAAAAACTGTTTTTT.

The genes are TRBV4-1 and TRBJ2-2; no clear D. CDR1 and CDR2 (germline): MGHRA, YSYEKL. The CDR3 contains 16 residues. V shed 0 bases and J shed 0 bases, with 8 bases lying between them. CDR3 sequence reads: CASSQDGRPNTGELFF. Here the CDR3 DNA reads TGCGCCAGCAGCCAAGATGGGCGGCCGAACACCGGGGAGCTGTTTTTT.

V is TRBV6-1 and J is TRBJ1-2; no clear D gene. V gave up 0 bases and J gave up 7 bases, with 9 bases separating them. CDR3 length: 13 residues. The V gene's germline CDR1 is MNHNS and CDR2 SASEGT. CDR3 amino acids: CASSEAQVIGYTF. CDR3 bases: TGTGCCAGCAGTGAAGCGCAAGTAATTGGCTACACCTTC.

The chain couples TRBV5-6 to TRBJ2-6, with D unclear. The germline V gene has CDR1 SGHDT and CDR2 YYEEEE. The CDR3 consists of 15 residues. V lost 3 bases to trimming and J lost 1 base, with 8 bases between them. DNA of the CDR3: TGTGCCAGCAGCTCACGGCCATCTGGGGCCAACGTCCTGACTTTC. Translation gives CASSSRPSGANVLTF.

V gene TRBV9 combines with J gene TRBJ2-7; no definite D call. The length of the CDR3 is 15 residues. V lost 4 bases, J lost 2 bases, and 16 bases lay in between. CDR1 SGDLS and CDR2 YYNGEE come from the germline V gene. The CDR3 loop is CASSPGPGSTYEQYF. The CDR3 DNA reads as TGTGCCAGCAGCCCAGGACCTGGGTCAACCTACGAGCAGTACTTC.

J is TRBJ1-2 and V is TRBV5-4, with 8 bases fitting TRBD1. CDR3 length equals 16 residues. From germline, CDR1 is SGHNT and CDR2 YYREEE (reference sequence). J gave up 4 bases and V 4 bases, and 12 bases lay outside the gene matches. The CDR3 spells CASSHEARGLAYGYTF. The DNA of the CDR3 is TGTGCCAGCAGCCACGAGGCCAGGGGGCTTGCCTATGGCTACACCTTC. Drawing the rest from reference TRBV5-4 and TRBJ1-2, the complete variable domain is ETGVTQSPTHLIKTRGQQVTLRCSSQSGHNTVSWYQQALGQGPQFIFQYYREEENGRGNFPPRFSGLQFPNYSSELNVNALELDDSALYLCASSHEARGLAYGYTFGSGTRLTVV.

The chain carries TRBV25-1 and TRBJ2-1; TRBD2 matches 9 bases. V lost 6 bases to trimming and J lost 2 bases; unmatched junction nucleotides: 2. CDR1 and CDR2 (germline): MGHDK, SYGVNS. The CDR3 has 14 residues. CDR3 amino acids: CASRGLATYNEQFF. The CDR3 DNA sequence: TGTGCCAGCAGAGGACTAGCGACCTACAATGAGCAGTTCTTC.

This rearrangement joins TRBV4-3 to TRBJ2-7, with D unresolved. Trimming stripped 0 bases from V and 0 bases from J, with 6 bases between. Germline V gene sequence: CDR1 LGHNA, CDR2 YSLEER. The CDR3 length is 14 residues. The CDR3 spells CASSQEADSYEQYF. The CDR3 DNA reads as TGCGCCAGCAGCCAAGAGGCAGACTCCTACGAGCAGTACTTC.

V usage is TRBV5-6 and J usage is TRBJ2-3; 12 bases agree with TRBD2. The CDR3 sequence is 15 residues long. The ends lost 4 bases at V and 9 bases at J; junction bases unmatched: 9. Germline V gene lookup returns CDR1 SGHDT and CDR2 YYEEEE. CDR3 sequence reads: CASSPATSGRRTQYF. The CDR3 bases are TGTGCCAGCAGCCCCGCGACTAGCGGGAGAAGGACGCAGTATTTT.

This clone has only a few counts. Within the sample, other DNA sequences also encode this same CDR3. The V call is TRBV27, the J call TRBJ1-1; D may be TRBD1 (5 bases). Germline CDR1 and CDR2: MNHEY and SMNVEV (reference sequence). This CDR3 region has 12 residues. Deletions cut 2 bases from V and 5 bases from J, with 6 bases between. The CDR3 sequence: CASSLAGTEAFF. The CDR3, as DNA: TGTGCCAGCAGTTTAGCAGGGACTGAAGCTTTCTTT.

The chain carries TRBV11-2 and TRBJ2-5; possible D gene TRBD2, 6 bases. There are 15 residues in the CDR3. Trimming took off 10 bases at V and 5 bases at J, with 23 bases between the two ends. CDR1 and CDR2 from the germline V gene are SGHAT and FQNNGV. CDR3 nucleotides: TGTGCCACTAACCGGGAGCGTCCGGGGTGGGAGACCCAGTACTTC. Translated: CATNRERPGWETQYF. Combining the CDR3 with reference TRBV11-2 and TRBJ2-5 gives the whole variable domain EAGVAQSPRYKIIEKRQSVAFWCNPISGHATLYWYQQILGQGPKLLIQFQNNGVVDDSQLPKDRFSAERLKGVDSTLKIQPAKLEDSAVYLCATNRERPGWETQYFGPGTRLLVL.

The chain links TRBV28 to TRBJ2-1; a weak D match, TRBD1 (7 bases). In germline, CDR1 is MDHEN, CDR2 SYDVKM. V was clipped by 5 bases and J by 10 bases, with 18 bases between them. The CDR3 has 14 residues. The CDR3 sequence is CASSRDSPSDEQFF. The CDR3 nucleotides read TGTGCCAGCAGTCGGGACAGTCCTAGCGACGAGCAGTTCTTC.

CDR3 coding DNA: TGTGCCAGCAGTCCTCCCAGGAGCTCCTACAATGAGCAGTTCTTC. Translating it yields CASSPPRSSYNEQFF. The V call is TRBV28, the J call TRBJ2-1; D call uncertain. Germline V CDR1 and CDR2: MDHEN, SYDVKM. Deletions cut 5 bases from V and 0 bases from J, with 11 bases between. The CDR3 is 15 residues long.

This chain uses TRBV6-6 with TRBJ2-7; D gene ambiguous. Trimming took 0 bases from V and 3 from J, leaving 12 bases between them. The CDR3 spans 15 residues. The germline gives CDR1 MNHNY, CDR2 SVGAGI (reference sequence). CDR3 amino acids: CASSYSRLPDYEQYF. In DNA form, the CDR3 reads TGTGCCAGCAGTTACTCCAGGCTGCCCGACTACGAGCAGTACTTC.

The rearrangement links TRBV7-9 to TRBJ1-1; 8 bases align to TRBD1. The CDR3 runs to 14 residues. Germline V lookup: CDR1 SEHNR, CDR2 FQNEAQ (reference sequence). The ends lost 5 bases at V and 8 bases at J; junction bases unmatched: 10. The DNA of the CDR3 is TGTGCCAGCAGCCTCCCCGGGACAGGATTGGAAGCTTTCTTT. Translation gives CASSLPGTGLEAFF.

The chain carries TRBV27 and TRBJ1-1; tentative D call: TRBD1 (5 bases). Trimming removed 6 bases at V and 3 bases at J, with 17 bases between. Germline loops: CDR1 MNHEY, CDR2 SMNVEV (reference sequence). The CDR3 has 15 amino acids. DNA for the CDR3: TGTGCCAGCAGATCTCGACAGAATGGGGACACTGAAGCTTTCTTT. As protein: CASRSRQNGDTEAFF.

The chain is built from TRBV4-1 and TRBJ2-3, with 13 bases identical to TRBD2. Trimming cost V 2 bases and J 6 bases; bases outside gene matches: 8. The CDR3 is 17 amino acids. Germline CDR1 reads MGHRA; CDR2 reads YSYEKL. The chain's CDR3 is CASSQYATSGRFDTQYF. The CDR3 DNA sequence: TGCGCCAGCAGCCAATACGCGACTAGCGGGAGGTTTGATACGCAGTATTTT.

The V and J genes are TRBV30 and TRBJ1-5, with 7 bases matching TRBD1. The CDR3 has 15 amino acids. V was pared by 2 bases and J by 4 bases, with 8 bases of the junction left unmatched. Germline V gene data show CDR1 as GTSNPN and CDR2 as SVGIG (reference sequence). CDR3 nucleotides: TGTGCCTGGAGTCCTAGGGGACAGCTTAATCAGCCCCAGCATTTT. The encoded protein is CAWSPRGQLNQPQHF.

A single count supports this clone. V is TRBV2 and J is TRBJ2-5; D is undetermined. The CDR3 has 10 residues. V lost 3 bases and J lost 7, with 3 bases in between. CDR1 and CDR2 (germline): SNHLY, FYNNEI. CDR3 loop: CASSEGTQYF. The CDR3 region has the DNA TGTGCCAGCAGTGAGGGGACCCAGTACTTC. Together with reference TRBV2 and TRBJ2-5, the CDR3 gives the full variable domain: EPEVTQTPSHQVTQMGQEVILRCVPISNHLYFYWYRQILGQKVEFLVSFYNNEISEKSEIFDDQFSVERPDGSNFTLKIRSTKLEDSAMYFCASSEGTQYFGPGTRLLVL.

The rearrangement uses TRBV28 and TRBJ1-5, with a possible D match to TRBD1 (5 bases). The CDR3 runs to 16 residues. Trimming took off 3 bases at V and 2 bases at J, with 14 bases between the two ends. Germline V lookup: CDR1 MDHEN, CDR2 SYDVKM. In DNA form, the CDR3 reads TGTGCCAGCAGTTTGAAAGGGGTGGCGGGCAATCAGCCCCAGCATTTT. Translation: CASSLKGVAGNQPQHF. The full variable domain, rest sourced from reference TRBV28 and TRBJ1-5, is DVKVTQSSRYLVKRTGEKVFLECVQDMDHENMFWYRQDPGLGLRLIYFSYDVKMKEKGDIPEGYSVSREKKERFSLILESASTNQTSMYLCASSLKGVAGNQPQHFGDGTRLSIL.

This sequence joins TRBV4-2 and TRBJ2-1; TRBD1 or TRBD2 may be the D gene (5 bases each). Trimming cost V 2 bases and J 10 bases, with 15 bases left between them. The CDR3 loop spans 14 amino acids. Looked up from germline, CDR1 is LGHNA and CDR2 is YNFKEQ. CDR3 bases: TGTGCCAGCAGCCAATGGTCGGGGCCTAGGGAGCAGTTCTTC. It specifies CASSQWSGPREQFF.

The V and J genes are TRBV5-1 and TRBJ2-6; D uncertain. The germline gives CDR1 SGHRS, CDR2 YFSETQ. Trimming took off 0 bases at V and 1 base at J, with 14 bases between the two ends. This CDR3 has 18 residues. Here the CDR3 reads CASSLEEILRSGANVLTF. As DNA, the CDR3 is TGCGCCAGCAGCTTGGAAGAGATCCTCCGATCTGGGGCCAACGTCCTGACTTTC.